The 14 T cell receptor beta chains below all came from one sample that was sequenced in a study of CD8+ T cells in alopecia areata. Extracted RNA was reverse transcribed, and the resulting cDNA served as sequencing template. The data were produced by immunoSEQ multiplex PCR, yet TCRdb's version contains in-frame clones alone and is incomplete. The sample records over 150,000 clones, less than 70% being singletons. Treatment given: oral pan-JAK inhibitor, 5-10 mg twice daily. The sample was CD4+ T cells sorted from blood, taken at week 24, from a patient treated with tofacitinib. The receptors were gathered from a human donor with alopecia areata.

This clone showed up just a few times. The rearrangement links TRBV4-1 to TRBJ2-7; TRBD2 is a possible D gene (5 bases). From germline, CDR1 is MGHRA and CDR2 YSYEKL. This CDR3 is 13 amino acids long. Trimming removed 5 bases from V and 7 bases from J, with 15 bases in between. CDR3 residues: CASSKSMREEQYF. CDR3 nucleotides: TGCGCCAGCAGCAAAAGCATGAGGGAAGAGCAGTACTTC.

The chain couples TRBV7-3 to TRBJ2-1, with TRBD2 identical over 13 bases. The CDR3 is 15 amino acids. J was trimmed by 10 bases and V by 3 bases; bases with no gene match: 6. CDR1 is SGHTA and CDR2 is FQGTGA in the germline V gene. CDR3 DNA sequence: TGTGCCAGCAGCTTTACTAGCGGGGGGGCCGGAGAGCAGTTCTTC. Its translation: CASSFTSGGAGEQFF. The complete variable domain, with remaining parts taken from reference TRBV7-3 and TRBJ2-1, reads GAGVSQTPSNKVTEKGKYVELRCDPISGHTALYWYRQSLGQGPEFLIYFQGTGAADDSGLPNDRFFAVRPEGSVSTLKIQRTERGDSAVYLCASSFTSGGAGEQFFGPGTRLTVL.

The sample holds a few counts of this clone. The genes are TRBV30 and TRBJ2-7; 7 bases line up with TRBD1. Germline V lookup: CDR1 GTSNPN, CDR2 SVGIG (reference sequence). This CDR3 region has 12 residues. Losses at the gene ends were 3 bases for V and 3 bases for J; bases not matched to a gene: 2. This chain's CDR3 is CAWRDRNYEQYF. The CDR3 nucleotides read TGTGCCTGGAGGGACAGGAACTACGAGCAGTACTTC.

J is TRBJ2-7 and V is TRBV30; D is perhaps TRBD1 (6 bases). The V and J ends lost 5 bases and 2 bases respectively, with 7 bases between them. Germline CDR1 reads GTSNPN; CDR2 reads SVGIG (reference sequence). The CDR3 runs to 11 residues. The CDR3 protein is CAWGQTYEQYF. The CDR3 coding sequence is TGTGCCTGGGGACAGACCTACGAGCAGTACTTC.

The V call is TRBV29-1, the J call TRBJ1-1; D is uncertain. Germline V CDR1 and CDR2: SQVTM, ANQGSEA. Trimming cost V 4 bases and J 1 base, with 13 bases left between them. The CDR3 consists of 14 residues. CDR3 sequence: CSVVLGLANTEAFF. The CDR3 coding sequence is TGCAGCGTTGTTCTGGGGTTAGCGAACACTGAAGCTTTCTTT.

This chain links TRBV30 with TRBJ1-2; perhaps TRBD1 as D (6 bases). The V and J ends lost 0 bases and 8 bases respectively, with 16 bases between them. The CDR3 runs 14 residues. Per the germline V gene, CDR1 is GTSNPN and CDR2 is SVGIG (reference sequence). The CDR3, as DNA: TGTGCCTGGAGTGTACCCCGACAGGCCGGGGGCTACACCTTC. It is translated as CAWSVPRQAGGYTF. Drawing the rest from reference TRBV30 and TRBJ1-2, the complete variable domain is SQTIHQWPATLVQPVGSPLSLECTVEGTSNPNLYWYRQAAGRGLQLLFYSVGIGQISSEVPQNLSASRPQDRQFILSSKKLLLSDSGFYLCAWSVPRQAGGYTFGSGTRLTVV.

This clone showed up just a few times. The gene calls are TRBV15 and TRBJ2-5; no clear D. Trimming took 5 bases from V and 3 from J, leaving 10 bases between them. This CDR3 has 13 residues. Germline CDR1 reads LNHNV; CDR2 reads YYDKDF (reference sequence). DNA of the CDR3: TGTGCCACCAGCCCCCGGAGAGAAGAGACCCAGTACTTC. It specifies CATSPRREETQYF.

The rearrangement joins TRBV11-2 to TRBJ2-6; D is perhaps TRBD1 (6 bases). Germline assignment: CDR1 SGHAT and CDR2 FQNNGV. The germline V and J ends were trimmed by 3 bases and 4 bases, with 13 bases remaining between them. The CDR3 covers 16 residues. CDR3 in DNA: TGTGCCAGCAGCTTGTACAGGACAGCAGGGGCCAACGTCCTGACTTTC. It encodes CASSLYRTAGANVLTF.

J is TRBJ1-5 and V is TRBV23-1; no definite D call. TRBV23-1 counts as an open reading frame of uncertain function. The V gene lost 2 bases and the J gene lost 4 bases, with 24 bases spanning the gap. The CDR3 length is 19 residues. CDR3 in DNA: TGCGCCAGCAGTCAAAACGAGAAGGGCGGGCCAAAGGCAAATCAGCCCCAGCATTTT. It codes for CASSQNEKGGPKANQPQHF.

The rearrangement joins TRBV11-2 to TRBJ2-1; 13 positions agree with TRBD2. Germline V gene sequence: CDR1 SGHAT, CDR2 FQNNGV. Trimming removed 5 bases from V and 7 bases from J; junction bases left unmatched: 5. CDR3 length: 15 residues. The CDR3 nucleotides are TGTGCCAGCAGCCCGACTAGCGGGGGGAGTAATGAGCAGTTCTTC. This translates into CASSPTSGGSNEQFF.

CDR3 loop: CSVKTRGETQYF. CDR3 DNA: TGCAGCGTCAAGACTAGGGGGGAGACCCAGTACTTC. The rearrangement joins TRBV29-1 to TRBJ2-5; D tentatively fits TRBD1 or TRBD2 (6 bases each). From germline, CDR1 is SQVTM and CDR2 ANQGSEA. The CDR3 loop spans 12 amino acids. The V end was cut by 6 bases, the J end by 5 bases, with 13 bases between.

The sample holds a few counts of this clone. The chain carries TRBV29-1 and TRBJ1-1, with a tentative D call TRBD1 (6 bases). Germline CDR1 reads SQVTM; CDR2 reads ANQGSEA. V lost 5 bases, J lost 6 bases, and 22 bases lay in between. CDR3 size: 15 residues. In DNA form, the CDR3 reads TGCAGCGTTAACCCCCGGACAGACCCCGCCGCTGAAGCTTTCTTT. Translating gives CSVNPRTDPAAEAFF.

The chain joins TRBV7-8 to TRBJ2-5; D call uncertain. There are 14 residues in the CDR3. The V and J ends lost 1 base and 5 bases respectively, with 11 bases between them. Germline V CDR1 and CDR2: SGHVS, FQNEAQ. The CDR3 spells CASSLGGFGETQYF. The CDR3, as DNA: TGTGCCAGCAGCTTAGGGGGATTCGGGGAGACCCAGTACTTC.

The chain couples TRBV30 to TRBJ1-2, with D perhaps TRBD1 (5 bases). V lost 8 bases to trimming and J lost 4 bases, with 23 bases between them. CDR3 length: 15 amino acids. The germline CDR1 and CDR2 sequences are GTSNPN and SVGIG (reference sequence). The DNA for the CDR3 is TGTGCCCTCGGGACGGCCCTAGGTGCTACCTATGGCTACACCTTC. This translates into CALGTALGATYGYTF.